What follows are 2 T cell receptor beta chains derived from one specimen sequenced in a study of T cell responses to AZD1222 COVID-19 vaccine. Sequencing used immunoSEQ multiplex PCR; TCRdb keeps in-frame clones, though not all of them. The data hold fewer than 200,000 clones, with 92% observed a single time. The sequencing used peripheral blood, collected on day 0 of MenACWY control vaccination. The source of these receptors is an adult in good health.

This clone was seen more than once but under ten times. The rearrangement links TRBV5-1 to TRBJ1-4; 7 bases align to TRBD1. The CDR3 is 16 amino acids. CDR1 and CDR2 (germline): SGHRS, YFSETQ. Germline trimming cut 4 bases from V and 7 bases from J; bases unmatched to any gene: 13. Here the CDR3 reads CASSTGGGTVGEKLFF. The CDR3, as DNA: TGCGCCAGCAGCACGGGAGGGGGCACGGTCGGTGAAAAACTGTTTTTT.

Here the CDR3 DNA reads TGTGCCAGCATCCCCGGGGGGGAGGGTACTGAAGCTTTCTTT. This codes for CASIPGGEGTEAFF. The chain joins TRBV6-5 to TRBJ1-1, with D tentatively TRBD1 (5 bases). With 7 bases removed from V and 5 bases from J, the gap between germline ends came to 17 bases. Germline loops: CDR1 MNHEY, CDR2 SVGAGI. This CDR3 is 14 amino acids long.